A single TCR beta chain is shown here with its context. This record comes from a study of cytomegalovirus exposure and HLA in healthy donors. The length of the CDR3 is 15 residues. Germline CDR1 and CDR2: MNHEY and SMNVEV (reference sequence). V lost 5 bases and J lost 4, with 15 bases in between. PCR was performed using 60 Vbeta and 13 Jbeta primers. Measured with immunoSEQ multiplex PCR; TCRdb has only the in-frame clones, and not every one. The repertoire holds roughly 140,000 clones, with 60% to 80% as singletons. The material sequenced was PBMCs. The V and J genes are TRBV27 and TRBJ1-5; possibly TRBD1 for D (6 bases). This clonotype originated in a male donor in good health and CMV-seronegative. In DNA form, the CDR3 reads TGTGCCAGCAGTACCATCAGGGGCGCAAATCAGCCCCAGCATTTT. This encodes CASSTIRGANQPQHF.